Included here is one T cell receptor beta chain sequence, with context. The sample is drawn from a study of blood T cell repertoires in COVID-19. Study context: The United States, Italy and Spain provided the acute and convalescent COVID-19 samples.

Original processing methods: Cell counts per sample came from amplifying reference gene primers. TCRdb's copy holds only in-frame clones and misses some; the assay was immunoSEQ multiplex PCR. For V, J and clone size, that table is used; D and trimming come from the DNA. The sample shows 150,000 to 200,000 clones, roughly 85% of them seen only once. V was shortened by 0 bases and J by 9 bases, with 6 bases between the two germline ends. This CDR3 spans 13 amino acids. Germline lookup yields CDR1 LGHDT and CDR2 YNNKEL (reference sequence). The TCR was taken from a man aged 45-65 years with active or convalescent COVID-19. What was sequenced was peripheral blood. V gene TRBV3-1 (or the pseudogene TRBV3-2) combines with J gene TRBJ1-6; TRBD1 might be the D (5 bases). The CDR3 region has the DNA TGTGCCAGCAGCCAAGACAGGGCTTCACCCCTCCACTTT. As protein: CASSQDRASPLHF.